This TCR beta chain emerged from a study of cytomegalovirus exposure and HLA in healthy donors (dated by TCRdb to between 2016 and 2019). Context from the whole study: According to an earlier analysis of a few hundred of the donors, 150 million to 200 million T cells yielded roughly 100 million unique TCR beta sequences and approximately 300 Gb of sequence data. An early release that covered some 630 HLA-typed donors contained about 300 gigabases of sequencing data and approximately 85 million unique TCR sequences. Among the roughly 400 genotyped donors, around 79% belonged to the genetic ancestry cluster associated with self-reported Caucasian donors. The study was designed to test whether signatures of past pathogen exposure could be identified by cataloging public T cell receptors. The study used immunosequencing to profile the T cell repertoires of under 700 subjects and linked those repertoires to cytomegalovirus serostatus. Along with the roughly 670-subject first cohort, a separate validation cohort of roughly 110 different subjects was used. To predict cytomegalovirus infection status, the study brought together high-throughput TCR immunosequencing, statistical association of individual TCRs with disease status, and machine learning. A later analysis re-analyzed previously published TCR beta repertoires from 660 or so donors and added high-resolution HLA genotyping to study TCR occurrence patterns. Rather than drawing on any new phenotypic data, the later analysis identified candidate immune exposures from TCR beta sequences and the way those sequences occurred across donors. An earlier analysis of some 500 of the donors used high-throughput TCR beta sequencing to judge whether each TCR beta V gene segment behaved as functional or pseudogenic. Alongside the repertoire data, information on donor age, sex, ethnicity and CMV serostatus was compiled. A later genetic analysis used genome-wide SNP genotypes for about three fifths of the 666 donors, treating that subset as a discovery cohort. Every repertoire in the discovery cohort had been generated on one and the same sequencing platform. HLA typing included class I and class II loci at four-digit resolution. The number of typed donors differed by locus: 629-630 for A, B, C, DRB1 and DQB1; 522 for DQA1; fewer than 610 for DPA1; and roughly 470 for DPB1. Roughly 5 DR-DQ haplotypes were handled as single units for association and clustering because linkage in the cohort was strong. Across about 380 genotyped donors of the cohort, an average of roughly 250,000 unique TCR beta nucleotide sequences per donor were sequenced, and roughly 17% of those sequences were non-productive.

Based on the germline V gene, the CDR1 and CDR2 sequences are MNHEY and SVGAGI. Germline trimming: 6 bases from V, 9 bases from J; junction bases outside gene matches: 7. The CDR3 contains 15 residues, cysteine and phenylalanine counted. The only DNA kept is the CDR3, 45 bases in frame from the first base. Broader findings and caveats from the paper: Approximately 16 rarely observed V segments, including chromosome 9 orphons, were excluded from the earlier analysis of approximately 500 of the donors because counts were too low. Three of the identified cytomegalovirus-associated TCR beta chains were confirmed in vitro to be specific for cytomegalovirus antigens. It was suggested by the authors that the approach could potentially be generalized to other disease states and immunological phenotypes. This cohort had only TCR beta chains sequenced, and the lack of alpha or paired-chain data limited which features could be detected. Correlated functional status among segregating V segments might reflect linkage disequilibrium, but an unknown experimental factor could not be ruled out. A later analysis found that TCR association rates varied across HLA loci, with DRB1 alleles showing the most associated TCRs and HLA-C alleles the fewest. The 87-base-pair reads could not distinguish some IMGT-functional V segments, including TRBV6-2 and TRBV6-3, so those segments were excluded. Most TCR sequences were seen in very few donors, while some public TCRs were found in many individuals. An earlier analysis of around 540 of the donors showed that most TCR beta V segments appeared in productive rearrangements either about 87% or about 30% of the time, which broadly matched IMGT annotations. A later analysis found that most CMV-associated TCR beta chains appeared HLA-restricted, with HLA associations seemingly driven largely by CMV exposure. The study listed 170 or so TCR beta chains as associated with cytomegalovirus. In a later analysis, HLA-associated TCR beta chains showed more clonal expansion and lower generation probabilities than non-associated chains that were equally common. In a later genetic analysis, a missense DCLRE1C variant was associated with V-gene and J-gene trimming of TCR beta chains, and the association was replicated in an independent cohort. In a later genetic analysis, fewer N-insertions in productive TCRs were reported among donors in an Asian-associated ancestry cluster than the approximately 710-donor mean. Assigning TCR associations to individual alleles was difficult when HLA alleles, especially DR and DQ, strongly co-occurred. The classifier was reported to diagnose cytomegalovirus status with high specificity and sensitivity in both the original cohort and the validation cohort. In a later analysis, several top co-occurrence clusters were reported to appear linked to parvovirus B19, influenza, CMV and Epstein-Barr virus. The only immune exposure information available for the cohort was CMV serostatus. Because HLA typing was unavailable for some donors at each locus, only the typed subset was used in association tests. A later analysis associated approximately 17,000 TCR beta sequences with specific HLA alleles at a false discovery rate of 0.05. A further reported finding was that TCR beta sequences accurately predicted the HLA-A and HLA-B alleles for most subjects in the first cohort. Presence/absence analyses assumed roughly uniform sequencing depth across donors, an assumption that may not hold. A cluster of highly shared sequence variants was judged likely to represent a technical artifact of the sequencing pipeline.

The cohort consisted of hundreds of healthy bone marrow donors. All cohort members were sampled while nominally healthy, although unrecorded immune exposures were likely present. The donor was CMV seropositive and was included in the group of 250 to 350 seropositive cohort members. A peripheral blood sample was provided by each donor, and peripheral blood mononuclear cells were used for TCR beta sequencing. The Qiagen DNeasy Blood Extraction Kit was used to extract genomic DNA from the blood cell samples. Library method: the immunoSEQ multiplex PCR assay. For the multiplex PCR, a mixture combining 60 forward primers for TCR Vbeta segments and 13 reverse primers for TCR Jbeta segments was used. Amplification of the CDR3 region of rearranged TCR beta genes was performed with a multiplex PCR assay on genomic DNA. The amplified TCR beta libraries were sequenced on the Illumina HiSeq System as 87-base-pair reads. The authors' analysis ran thus. In a later analysis, tens of millions of unique TCR beta chains were counted across the 690 or so repertoires, and roughly 10 million of these chains were shared by at least two donors. Raw reads were error-corrected and collapsed into unique sequences by a nearest-neighbor algorithm in which closely related sequences were merged to remove PCR and sequencing errors. Alignment of CDR3 sequences to IMGT reference sequences was used to assign V, D and J gene segments. For a sequence to be retained, a match of at least six nucleotides was required to both a V gene segment and a J gene segment. Rearrangements were called productive when the CDR3 lacked stop codons and stayed in frame with V and J; all others were non-productive. CDR3 was defined according to IMGT convention as the region running from the second conserved V-encoded cysteine to the conserved J-encoded phenylalanine. In an earlier analysis of 587 of the donors, sequences lacking an unambiguous match to a single V gene segment were excluded. In an earlier analysis of approximately 560 of the donors, a V segment was called functional when productive rearrangements were above 56.7%, and segregating when the standard deviation between donors exceeded 5%. To diagnose cytomegalovirus status from the catalog of TCR beta chain sequences, a statistical classification framework was built. V and J gene assignment, in a later analysis, came from comparing TCR nucleotide sequences with IMGT/GENE-DB human TR gene sequences. A later analysis assigned CDR3 sequences and most-parsimonious VDJ recombination scenarios with the TCRdist pipeline. In a later analysis, every TCR beta chain was defined by the combination of its CDR3 amino acid sequence and its V-gene family, and reads without a unique V-gene family were dropped. A later analysis removed over 500 highly shared, low-generation-probability nucleotide sequences to deal with suspected cross-contamination and a sequencing artifact. In a later analysis, a clonal expansion index for each public chain was calculated from normalized within-repertoire ranks of inferred template counts. Generation probabilities in a later analysis came from a VDJ recombination model fitted to out-of-frame rearrangements, and those results were checked against IGoR. Hypergeometric tests were used in a later analysis to score TCR-TCR, TCR-HLA and TCR-CMV co-occurrence, with a repertoire-size bias correction applied to the TCR pairs. In a later analysis, false discovery rates were estimated by permuting HLA or CMV assignments 20 times. In a later analysis, co-occurring TCRs were grouped using DBSCAN, with TCRdist sequence similarity added in when clustering inside HLA-allele-positive subsets. Repertoires with fewer than 30,000 or more than 120,000 public chains, plus five repertoires with anomalous nucleotide sharing, were excluded from co-occurrence clustering. This is the immuneACCESS table as TCRdb keeps it, with only in-frame sequences that have V and J called. A part of the clones is gone; compared with another copy, unresolved V genes explain less than half, and the rest is unexplained. V, J and clone size were drawn from that table, and D and trimming were deduced from the DNA. Across this sample there are tens of thousands of clones, with about 60% seen only once. 14% to 15% of the sample belongs to the ten largest clones.

About this clone: The target of this receptor is not known. Within one base of it there is no much larger clone, and no base qualities were kept.

Recombination linked TRBV6-5 to TRBJ2-1, with TRBD2 matching 14 junction bases. Sequenced input: PBMCs. This TCR was recovered from a woman aged 40 to 55 in good health and CMV-seropositive. The CDR3 sequence is CASSSGLAGVSEQFF. The DNA reads as follows: TGTGCCAGCAGCTCGGGACTAGCGGGAGTTAGTGAGCAGTTCTTC.